This entry describes one TCR beta chain. Its specific antigen is unknown. No base quality values were provided; no much bigger clone lies one nucleotide off. RNA was extracted using the RNeasy kit, and roughly 0.45 to 1 ug of the RNA was reverse transcribed with random hexamers. The immunoSEQ multiplex PCR assay, covering 54 Vbeta and 13 Jbeta segments, was used to amplify TCR beta CDR3 regions. To correct PCR amplification bias, a synthetic template baseline was used for both primer optimization and computational correction. Per the original workflow: Only productive sequences were kept, with reads annotated to V, D and J genes according to IMGT and analyzed in immunoSEQ Analyzer. Clonality was calculated as one minus the Shannon entropy normalized by log2 of the number of productive unique sequences. For each patient and control, public and private clones were evaluated within the 100 most prevalent clones. Clones were defined as Susac-specific when absent from the healthy and MS cohorts, from fewer than 1,300 published viral clones and from other ImmuneACCESS disease sequences. TCRdb reran the public reads through fastp at Q25 and MiXCR, keeping productive beta chains. Identical CDR3 proteins give one entry, which carries the most common genes and DNA. TCRdb, rather than the study authors, made the V and J calls. Counted in this sample were about 140,000 distinct CDR3 sequences; 95% of them appeared once. The top ten clones comprise more than 0.14% of the sample.

The data stem from a study of CD8 T cells in Susac syndrome (dated by TCRdb to the late 2010s). Regarding the complete study: Of the Susac syndrome patients who were sequenced, over five had clinically active disease and roughly 8 were in clinical remission. Susac syndrome patients were therapy-naive, on corticosteroids (some also receiving IVIg), or on IVIg alone at blood withdrawal. Whether CD8+ T cell activation and differentiation in Susac syndrome was antigen driven was tested using repertoire sequencing. Broader findings and caveats from the paper: The TCR sequencing and HLA analysis was acknowledged to have included a relatively small number of individuals. In patients with Susac syndrome, the CD4+ T cell repertoire showed no detectable clonal expansion.

High-throughput TCR beta sequencing profiled peripheral blood CD8+ and CD4+ T cells from healthy donors, Susac syndrome patients and multiple sclerosis patients. The Susac syndrome patients fulfilled recently defined diagnostic criteria for definite or probable disease. Bulk CD8+ and CD4+ T cells were purified magnetically by negative isolation, whereas CD8+ TEMRA cells were enriched by FACS. Blood was drawn into EDTA tubes, processed within 24 hours, and PBMCs were isolated by density gradient centrifugation. PBMCs intended for TCR sequencing were cryopreserved in liquid nitrogen and thawed later in a water bath at 37 degrees C. A purity of at least 90% was achieved for sorted or isolated CD4+, CD8+ and CD8+ TEMRA cells. Sequenced sample: CD4+ T cells from PBMCs. This sequence originates from a human donor with Susac syndrome.

The DNA sequence follows: TGTGCCAGCAGCCTGGTGAAGGGGAGGACTGAAGCTTTCTTT. Its translation is CASSLVKGRTEAFF. The chain couples TRBV3-1 to TRBJ1-1; the D region possibly corresponds to TRBD1 (5 bases align). Trimming removed 4 bases from V and 5 bases from J, leaving 14 bases between the germline ends. CDR1 and CDR2 are drawn from the germline V gene (reference sequence): LGHDT, YNNKEL. The CDR3 measures 14 amino acids from cysteine to phenylalanine. Only the CDR3 DNA stays, 42 bases, in frame from base 1.